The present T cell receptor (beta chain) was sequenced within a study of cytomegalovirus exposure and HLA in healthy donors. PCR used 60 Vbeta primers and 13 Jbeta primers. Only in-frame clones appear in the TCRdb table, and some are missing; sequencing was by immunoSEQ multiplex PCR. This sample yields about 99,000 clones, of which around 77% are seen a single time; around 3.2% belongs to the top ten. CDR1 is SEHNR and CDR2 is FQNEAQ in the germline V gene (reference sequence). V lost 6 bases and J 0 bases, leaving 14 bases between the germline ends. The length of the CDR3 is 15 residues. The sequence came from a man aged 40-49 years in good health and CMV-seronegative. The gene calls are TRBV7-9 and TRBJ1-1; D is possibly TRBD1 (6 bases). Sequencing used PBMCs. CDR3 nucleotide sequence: TGTGCCAGCAGTCTAGGGGCAGGGGTGAACACTGAAGCTTTCTTT. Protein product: CASSLGAGVNTEAFF. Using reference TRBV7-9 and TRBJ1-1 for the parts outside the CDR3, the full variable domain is DTGVSQNPRHKITKRGQNVTFRCDPISEHNRLYWYRQTLGQGPEFLTYFQNEAQLEKSRLLSDRFSAERPKGSFSTLEIQRTEQGDSAMYLCASSLGAGVNTEAFFGQGTRLTVV.